Presented here are 13 T cell receptor beta chains from one specimen sequenced in a study of T-cell memory formation after mild COVID-19. From the 5' RACE reads, TCRdb called clonotypes with MiXCR, one entry per CDR3 protein. The sample records more than 85,000 distinct CDR3 sequences, 11% being singletons. The material sequenced was PBMCs or a T cell subset sorted from them (not recorded which). These receptors all stem from a man younger than 30 who had mild COVID-19 (a few samples of this study predate the infection). Cell type and time point are not known.

The V and J genes are TRBV7-7 and TRBJ2-3, with D possibly matching TRBD2 (6 bases). The V gene lost 5 bases and the J gene lost 4 bases, with 13 bases spanning the gap. CDR3 length: 14 amino acids. Germline lookup yields CDR1 SSHAT and CDR2 FNYEAQ (reference sequence). The CDR3 DNA sequence: TGTGCCAGCAGCCCTGGAGGGGAGGCAGATACGCAGTATTTT. Protein: CASSPGGEADTQYF. Drawing the rest from reference TRBV7-7 and TRBJ2-3, the complete variable domain is GAGVSQSPRYKVTKRGQDVTLRCDPISSHATLYWYQQALGQGPEFLTYFNYEAQPDKSGLPSDRFSAERPEGSISTLTIQRTEQRDSAMYRCASSPGGEADTQYFGPGTRLTVL.

This chain connects TRBV4-1 to TRBJ2-7; 10 bases are a match to TRBD2. Germline CDR1 reads MGHRA; CDR2 reads YSYEKL. CDR3 length: 15 residues. The J segment lost 2 bases and the V segment lost 2 bases, leaving 3 bases of the junction unmatched. The CDR3 coding sequence is TGCGCCAGCAGCCAAACTAGCGGGGAGACCTACGAGCAGTACTTC. It specifies CASSQTSGETYEQYF.

The chain carries TRBV6-5 and TRBJ1-6; D perhaps matches TRBD1 (5 bases). Trimming stripped 6 bases from V and 7 bases from J, with 13 bases between. The CDR3 covers 14 residues. Germline V gene sequence: CDR1 MNHEY, CDR2 SVGAGI. The CDR3, as DNA: TGTGCCAGCAGGGAGGGACGGGTGAATTCACCCCTCCACTTT. Translating it yields CASREGRVNSPLHF.

This clonotype was picked up a small number of times. The CDR3 here is CASSPRTGLMVSTDTQYF. CDR3 nucleotides: TGCGCCAGCAGCCCCCGGACAGGGCTGATGGTGAGCACAGATACGCAGTATTTT. J is TRBJ2-3 and V is TRBV5-1; 8 bases match TRBD1. J was trimmed by 0 bases and V by 4 bases; bases with no gene match: 13. CDR1 and CDR2 (germline): SGHRS, YFSETQ. The CDR3 loop spans 18 amino acids.

This clonotype has only a few counts. The chain is built from TRBV5-1 and TRBJ1-1; D remains unclear. V lost 0 bases and J lost 1, with 7 bases in between. CDR3 size: 14 residues. Looked up from germline, CDR1 is SGHRS and CDR2 is YFSETQ. The CDR3 nucleotides read TGCGCCAGCAGCTTGGTTGTGCCGAACACTGAAGCTTTCTTT. Its translation is CASSLVVPNTEAFF. The full variable domain, completed using reference TRBV5-1 and TRBJ1-1, is KAGVTQTPRYLIKTRGQQVTLSCSPISGHRSVSWYQQTPGQGLQFLFEYFSETQRNKGNFPGRFSGRQFSNSRSEMNVSTLELGDSALYLCASSLVVPNTEAFFGQGTRLTVV.

J is TRBJ2-3 and V is TRBV12-3 or TRBV12-4, with D perhaps being TRBD1 or TRBD2 (6 bases each). The CDR3 spans 16 residues. V was cut by 0 bases and J by 6 bases, with 16 bases left in between. DNA for the CDR3: TGTGCCAGCAGTTTAGCGCGTGTCGGGGGCGGGGATACGCAGTATTTT. Translating gives CASSLARVGGGDTQYF.

A word on this clonotype: An end of the junction differs from the germline gene, which may be a read error. V and J are TRBV10-1 and TRBJ1-1; D is possibly TRBD1 (6 bases). Germline V gives CDR1 WNHNN, CDR2 SYGVQD (reference sequence). CDR3 length: 11 residues. The DNA of the CDR3 is TGCGCCAGCAGTGAGTCTTGGGGGGGGCTCTTT. This encodes CASSESWGGLF.

This chain joins TRBV5-8 and TRBJ2-7; D is perhaps TRBD1 (6 bases). Trimming removed 0 bases at V and 1 base at J, with 8 bases between. Germline lookup yields CDR1 SGHTS and CDR2 YDEGEE. The CDR3 consists of 14 residues. CDR3 nucleotides: TGTGCCAGCAGCTTGGGGACAGTTTCCTACGAGCAGTACGTC. Translating it yields CASSLGTVSYEQYV.

This clonotype was seen ten or more times. The chain is built from TRBV27 and TRBJ2-2, with D perhaps assigned TRBD1 or TRBD2 (6 bases each). The germline gives CDR1 MNHEY, CDR2 SMNVEV (reference sequence). The CDR3 loop spans 16 amino acids. V lost 6 bases and J 1 base, leaving 15 bases between the germline ends. CDR3 protein: CASSPLGGLNTGELFF. CDR3 nucleotides: TGTGCCAGCAGCCCCTTAGGGGGGCTGAACACCGGGGAGCTGTTTTTT.

There are a few counts of this clonotype. J is TRBJ2-7 and V is TRBV7-9, with 7 nucleotides matching TRBD1. Trimming removed 5 bases from V and 2 bases from J; junction bases left unmatched: 9. This CDR3 region has 15 residues. Germline assignment: CDR1 SEHNR and CDR2 FQNEAQ (reference sequence). CDR3 sequence (DNA): TGTGCCAGCAGCACCCTTGACAGGGCCCCCTACGAGCAGTACTTC. Its protein is CASSTLDRAPYEQYF.

This clonotype was seen only a few times. This chain links TRBV7-2 with TRBJ2-7; 8 bases agree with TRBD2. CDR3 size: 15 residues. Per the germline V gene, CDR1 is SGHTA and CDR2 is FQGNSA. V gave up 5 bases and J gave up 9 bases; unmatched junction bases: 15. Written as DNA, the CDR3 is TGTGCCAGCAGCCCCGGGGGGGGGATCAGTCTCGGGCAGTACTTC. This sequence encodes CASSPGGGISLGQYF. Drawing the rest from reference TRBV7-2 and TRBJ2-7, the complete variable domain is GAGVSQSPSNKVTEKGKDVELRCDPISGHTALYWYRQSLGQGLEFLIYFQGNSAPDKSGLPSDRFSAERTGGSVSTLTIQRTQQEDSAVYLCASSPGGGISLGQYFGPGTRLTVT.

This clonotype was observed a handful of times. V and J are TRBV7-9 and TRBJ2-3, with TRBD1 matching over 9 bases. The V gene end was trimmed by 8 bases and the J gene end by 8 bases; junction bases not matched to a gene: 14. CDR1 and CDR2 from the germline V gene are SEHNR and FQNEAQ (reference sequence). This CDR3 comprises 15 residues. CDR3 in amino acids: CASEAPGQGRGTQYF. CDR3 DNA sequence: TGTGCCAGCGAGGCTCCGGGACAGGGACGTGGTACGCAGTATTTT.

This clonotype was seen ten or more times. The chain employs TRBV7-9 and TRBJ2-1; D is perhaps TRBD1 (6 bases). This CDR3 comprises 15 residues. In germline, CDR1 is SEHNR, CDR2 FQNEAQ (reference sequence). The V end lost 2 bases, the J end lost 1 base, and 9 bases lay between the germline ends. CDR3 sequence: CASSLLQGSYNEQFF. In DNA form, the CDR3 reads TGTGCCAGCAGCTTATTGCAGGGGTCCTACAATGAGCAGTTCTTC.